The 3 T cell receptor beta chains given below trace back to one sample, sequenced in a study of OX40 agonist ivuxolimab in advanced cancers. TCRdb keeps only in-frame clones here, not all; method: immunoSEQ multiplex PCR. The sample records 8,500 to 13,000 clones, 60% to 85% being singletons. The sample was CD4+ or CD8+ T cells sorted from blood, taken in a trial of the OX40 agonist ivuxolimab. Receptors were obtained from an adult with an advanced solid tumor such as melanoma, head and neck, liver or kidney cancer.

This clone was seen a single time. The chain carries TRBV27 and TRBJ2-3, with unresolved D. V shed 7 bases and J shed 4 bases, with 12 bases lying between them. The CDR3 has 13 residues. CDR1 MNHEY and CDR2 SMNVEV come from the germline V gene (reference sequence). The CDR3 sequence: CASIPPRADTQYF. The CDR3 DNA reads TGTGCCAGCATCCCTCCTCGGGCAGATACGCAGTATTTT.

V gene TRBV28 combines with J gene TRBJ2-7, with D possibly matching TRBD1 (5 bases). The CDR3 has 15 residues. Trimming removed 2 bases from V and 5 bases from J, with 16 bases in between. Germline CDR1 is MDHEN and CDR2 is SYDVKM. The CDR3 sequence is CASSLLADKWDEQYF. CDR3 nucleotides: TGTGCCAGCAGTTTACTCGCGGACAAATGGGACGAGCAGTACTTC.

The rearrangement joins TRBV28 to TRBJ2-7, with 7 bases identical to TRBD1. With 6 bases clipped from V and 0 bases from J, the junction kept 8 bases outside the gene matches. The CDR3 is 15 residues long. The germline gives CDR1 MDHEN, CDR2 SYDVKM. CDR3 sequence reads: CASRSGTADSYEQYF. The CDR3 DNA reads TGTGCCAGCAGATCCGGGACAGCCGACTCCTACGAGCAGTACTTC.